The 28 T cell receptor beta chains below all came from one sample that was sequenced in a study of blood T cell repertoires in COVID-19. Assay: immunoSEQ multiplex PCR; the TCRdb copy retains only in-frame clones and omits some. Among about 330,000 clones listed, more than 85% were seen once. Sequences were obtained from PBMCs or T cells enriched from blood (not recorded which). The source is a woman under 40 who had recovered from COVID-19.

The genes are TRBV5-5 and TRBJ2-2, with 8 bases matching TRBD1. Germline V gene lookup returns CDR1 SGHKS and CDR2 YYEKEE (reference sequence). CDR3 length: 16 residues. The junction had 5 bases not matched to a gene; V was cut back by 3 bases and J by 1 base. CDR3 sequence (DNA): TGTGCCAGCAGCTGGGCAGGGGGCCGGAACACCGGGGAGCTGTTTTTT. Its translation is CASSWAGGRNTGELFF.

This rearrangement joins TRBV5-5 to TRBJ1-4, with a weak D call TRBD1 (5 bases). CDR1 is SGHKS and CDR2 is YYEKEE in the germline V gene (reference sequence). V was pared by 2 bases and J by 5 bases, with 10 bases between. The CDR3 is 14 residues long. The CDR3 here is CASSFSGNNEKLFF. DNA for the CDR3: TGTGCCAGCAGCTTCTCAGGGAACAATGAAAAACTGTTTTTT.

The CDR3 bases are TGTGCCAGCAGCCTCGACAGGGGATCCTACAATGAGCAGTTCTTC. Its protein is CASSLDRGSYNEQFF. The genes are TRBV11-3 and TRBJ2-1, with 8 positions matching TRBD1. Looked up from germline, CDR1 is SGHNT and CDR2 is YENEEA. The length of the CDR3 is 15 residues. Trimming cost V 5 bases and J 1 base; bases outside gene matches: 4.

V usage is TRBV4-1 and J usage is TRBJ2-2, with no clear D. The CDR3 consists of 15 residues. Per germline, CDR1 MGHRA and CDR2 YSYEKL. Trimming took off 0 bases at V and 3 bases at J, with 8 bases between the two ends. CDR3: CASSQDPRYTGELFF. CDR3 in DNA: TGCGCCAGCAGCCAAGATCCCAGATACACCGGGGAGCTGTTTTTT.

The J gene is TRBJ1-2, the V gene TRBV5-1, with D uncertain. Deletions cut 8 bases from V and 3 bases from J, with 14 bases between. The germline gives CDR1 SGHRS, CDR2 YFSETQ. The CDR3 loop spans 13 amino acids. The CDR3 protein is CARGGPGYYGYTF. The DNA of the CDR3 is TGCGCCAGGGGAGGACCGGGATACTATGGCTACACCTTC.

The chain carries TRBV24-1 and TRBJ2-1, with 8 bases identical to TRBD2. V shed 6 bases, J shed 2 bases, and the junction held 2 bases outside the gene matches. The CDR3 spans 14 residues. Germline lookup yields CDR1 KGHDR and CDR2 SFDVKD. CDR3 nucleotide sequence: TGTGCCACCAGTAGTAGCGGGACCTACAATGAGCAGTTCTTC. Its protein is CATSSSGTYNEQFF.

CDR3 loop: CASSASWEADTQYF. CDR3 bases: TGCGCCAGCAGCGCCTCGTGGGAGGCAGATACGCAGTATTTT. This chain joins TRBV4-3 and TRBJ2-3; D might be TRBD2 (6 bases). This CDR3 has 14 residues. Trimming stripped 5 bases from V and 4 bases from J, with 13 bases between. The germline CDR1 and CDR2 sequences are LGHNA and YSLEER.

The chain carries TRBV7-2 and TRBJ2-3; D is perhaps TRBD2 (6 bases). Germline V gene sequence: CDR1 SGHTA, CDR2 FQGNSA. V lost 5 bases and J lost 5, with 14 bases in between. This CDR3 spans 14 amino acids. The CDR3 reads CASSPPSRGDTQYF. CDR3 DNA: TGTGCCAGCAGCCCTCCCTCGCGGGGAGATACGCAGTATTTT. Full variable domain (missing parts from reference TRBV7-2 and TRBJ2-3): GAGVSQSPSNKVTEKGKDVELRCDPISGHTALYWYRQSLGQGLEFLIYFQGNSAPDKSGLPSDRFSAERTGGSVSTLTIQRTQQEDSAVYLCASSPPSRGDTQYFGPGTRLTVL.

This clone has a handful of counts. The CDR3 spells CASSLDSSTGELFF. For the CDR3, the DNA is TGCGCCAGCAGCTTGGACAGCTCAACCGGGGAGCTGTTTTTT. The J gene is TRBJ2-2, the V gene TRBV5-1; D gene uncertain. CDR1 is SGHRS, CDR2 YFSETQ, per germline. The CDR3 extends over 14 amino acids. V lost 0 bases and J 5 bases, leaving 8 bases between the germline ends. The entire variable domain, with the rest obtained from reference TRBV5-1 and TRBJ2-2, is as follows: KAGVTQTPRYLIKTRGQQVTLSCSPISGHRSVSWYQQTPGQGLQFLFEYFSETQRNKGNFPGRFSGRQFSNSRSEMNVSTLELGDSALYLCASSLDSSTGELFFGEGSRLTVL.

The V gene is TRBV2, the J gene TRBJ2-7, with TRBD1 identical over 7 bases. The CDR3 contains 12 residues. The V segment lost 3 bases and the J segment 5 bases; nucleotides outside the gene matches: 1. Germline loops: CDR1 SNHLY, CDR2 FYNNEI. The CDR3 DNA reads as TGTGCCAGCAGTGAGACAGGGCACGAGCAGTACTTC. It translates to CASSETGHEQYF.

The chain employs TRBV19 and TRBJ2-3, with 7 bases lining up with TRBD1. V gave up 3 bases and J gave up 1 base; unmatched junction bases: 4. Germline CDR1 LNHDA, CDR2 SQIVND (reference sequence). The length of the CDR3 is 15 residues. The CDR3 DNA reads TGTGCCAGTAGTATCAAAGGGGGCGGCACAGATACGCAGTATTTT. This sequence encodes CASSIKGGGTDTQYF.

The V gene is TRBV7-6, the J gene TRBJ1-4; TRBD1 aligns across 9 bases. The CDR3 covers 20 residues. Germline V gives CDR1 SGHVS, CDR2 FNYEAQ. Trimming removed 1 base from V and 4 bases from J; junction bases left unmatched: 16. The CDR3 spells CASSLVATVSGQGHNEKLFF. The CDR3 DNA reads as TGTGCCAGCAGCTTAGTTGCGACGGTTTCGGGACAGGGTCATAATGAAAAACTGTTTTTT.

This clone was recorded once. The rearrangement uses TRBV15 and TRBJ1-1, with D hard to call. CDR1 and CDR2 (germline): LNHNV, YYDKDF (reference sequence). This CDR3 is built from 12 residues. V was trimmed by 4 bases and J by 9 bases, leaving 12 bases between them. CDR3 amino acids: CATSTLGPKAFF. In DNA, the CDR3 is TGTGCCACCAGCACCCTTGGGCCCAAAGCTTTCTTT.

The chain recombines TRBV3-1 (or the pseudogene TRBV3-2) with TRBJ2-7; no clear D. CDR1 and CDR2 (germline): LGHDT, YNNKEL (reference sequence). Trimming took off 1 base at V and 7 bases at J, with 11 bases between the two ends. This CDR3 has 13 amino acids. The CDR3 here is CASSQGVAREQYF. CDR3 nucleotide sequence: TGTGCCAGCAGCCAAGGGGTAGCAAGGGAGCAGTACTTC.

The chain employs TRBV7-2 and TRBJ1-2, with D possibly being TRBD1 (5 bases). Germline-derived CDR1 and CDR2 are SGHTA and FQGNSA. The CDR3 runs 15 residues. Between the trimmed V and J ends, which lost 5 bases and 5 bases, there was a span of 18 bases. CDR3 in DNA: TGTGCCAGCAGCCCCCGACAGCTCCACGGATATGGCTACACCTTC. Its protein is CASSPRQLHGYGYTF.

This chain uses TRBV21-1 with TRBJ1-1. TRBV21-1 is flagged as a pseudogene. This CDR3 is 14 amino acids long. CDR3 nucleotide sequence: TGTGCCAGCAGCAACGTGGGGGAGGACACTGAAGCTTTCTTT. This gives the protein CASSNVGEDTEAFF.

The J gene is TRBJ2-7, the V gene TRBV6-2 or TRBV6-3, with 11 bases lining up with TRBD2. The CDR3 runs 18 residues. From germline, CDR1 is MNHEY and CDR2 SVGEGT. Unmatched junction bases numbered 12, after V lost 0 bases and J lost 5 bases. CDR3: CASSYSVTPSGRPHEQYF. The CDR3 region has the DNA TGTGCCAGCAGTTACTCAGTGACACCTAGCGGGAGGCCCCACGAGCAGTACTTC.

The chain recombines TRBV7-6 with TRBJ2-1; tentative D call: TRBD2 (6 bases). Trimming removed 7 bases from V and 0 bases from J, with 13 bases in between. Germline V gene sequence: CDR1 SGHVS, CDR2 FNYEAQ. The CDR3 sequence is 15 residues long. CDR3 residues: CASMPIGGSYNEQFF. The CDR3 DNA follows: TGTGCCAGCATGCCTATCGGGGGCTCCTACAATGAGCAGTTCTTC.

The chain is built from TRBV3-1 (or the pseudogene TRBV3-2) and TRBJ1-5; 10 bases are a match to TRBD1. The CDR3 spans 15 residues. The V and J ends lost 1 base and 7 bases, in that order; junction bases with no gene match: 4. CDR1 LGHDT and CDR2 YNNKEL come from the germline V gene (reference sequence). DNA of the CDR3: TGTGCCAGCAGCCAAGGACAGGGGGCTAGGCAGCCCCAGCATTTT. Its translation is CASSQGQGARQPQHF.

The V call is TRBV27, the J call TRBJ1-2, with 8 bases that match TRBD1. After removal of 5 bases from V and 6 bases from J, the junction contained 5 bases not matched to a gene. Germline CDR1 and CDR2: MNHEY and SMNVEV (reference sequence). The length of the CDR3 is 13 residues. Here the CDR3 reads CASSPRTGNGYTF. The CDR3 DNA sequence: TGTGCCAGCAGTCCGCGGACAGGGAATGGCTACACCTTC.

In DNA, the CDR3 is TGTGCCAGCAGCCAGGGGACAGGGTCCGCCGGGGAGCTGTTTTTT. This gives the protein CASSQGTGSAGELFF. This chain joins TRBV3-1 (or the pseudogene TRBV3-2) and TRBJ2-2; 9 bases line up with TRBD1. After removal of 3 bases from V and 6 bases from J, the junction contained 5 bases not matched to a gene. The CDR3 spans 15 residues. Germline lookup yields CDR1 LGHDT and CDR2 YNNKEL (reference sequence).

The J gene is TRBJ2-1, the V gene TRBV6-5, with D possibly matching TRBD2 (5 bases). The germline V gene encodes CDR1 MNHEY and CDR2 SVGAGI. V lost 8 bases, J lost 4 bases, and 18 bases lay in between. The CDR3 runs 15 residues. CDR3: CASSLAYGEYNEQFF. The CDR3 bases are TGTGCCAGCTCTCTGGCGTACGGGGAGTACAATGAGCAGTTCTTC.

The chain employs TRBV5-4 and TRBJ1-1; unclear D gene. The length of the CDR3 is 13 residues. Germline-derived CDR1 and CDR2 are SGHNT and YYREEE (reference sequence). Trimming took off 4 bases at V and 0 bases at J, with 7 bases between the two ends. This CDR3 is CASSPQMNTEAFF. The CDR3, as DNA: TGTGCCAGCAGCCCACAGATGAACACTGAAGCTTTCTTT.

Concerning this clone: This sequence may be a read error, since a much larger clone differs from it by one base. V and J are TRBV5-4 and TRBJ2-1; 7 nucleotides match TRBD1. This CDR3 spans 15 amino acids. CDR1 is SGHNT, CDR2 YYREEE, per germline (reference sequence). The CDR3 bases are TGTGCCAGCAGCGCCGGGACAGTCTCCTACGATGAGCAGTTCTTC. It yields the protein CASSAGTVSYDEQFF.

J is TRBJ2-3 and V is TRBV19, with 9 bases that match TRBD1. Germline-derived CDR1 and CDR2 are LNHDA and SQIVND (reference sequence). CDR3 size: 15 residues. Trimming at V came to 5 bases and at J to 2 bases, leaving 5 bases not matched to a gene. The CDR3: CASSRGTGNTDTQYF. DNA of the CDR3: TGTGCCAGTAGTCGGGGGACAGGGAACACAGATACGCAGTATTTT.

The chain recombines TRBV25-1 with TRBJ2-1; the D gene is possibly TRBD2 (6 bases). This CDR3 is built from 13 residues. Germline V gene lookup returns CDR1 MGHDK and CDR2 SYGVNS. The V gene lost 3 bases and the J gene lost 10 bases, with 13 bases spanning the gap. The CDR3, as DNA: TGTGCCAGCAGTGACCGGGACTTAGGAGAGCAGTTCTTC. It specifies CASSDRDLGEQFF.

This chain uses TRBV13 with TRBJ1-1, with D hard to call. This CDR3 region has 11 residues. Trimming pared 3 bases from V and 8 bases from J, leaving 7 bases between. Germline V lookup: CDR1 PRHDT, CDR2 FYEKMQ (reference sequence). CDR3 residues: CASSLRREAFF. The CDR3 nucleotides are TGTGCCAGCAGCTTGCGGCGGGAAGCTTTCTTT.

This sequence joins TRBV6-1 and TRBJ2-1; possible D gene TRBD2, 6 bases. The germline CDR1 and CDR2 sequences are MNHNS and SASEGT. The ends were cut back, 4 bases at V and 2 bases at J, with 15 bases in the middle. CDR3 length: 16 residues. The CDR3 DNA reads TGTGCCAGCAGTGTTCGAGCGGGTAATCCCTACAATGAGCAGTTCTTC. Protein product: CASSVRAGNPYNEQFF.